This is a list of T cell receptor beta chains from one sample in a study of T cell responses to AZD1222 COVID-19 vaccine. Data came from immunoSEQ multiplex PCR; TCRdb stores just in-frame clones and leaves some out. The sample includes approximately 120,000 clones, 87% of them seen just once. Specimen: peripheral blood, collected 28 days after the second AZD1222 dose. Receptors originate from an adult who received the AZD1222 COVID-19 vaccine. Both conserved end residues are part of each CDR3. The order of the fields is V gene, clone size, D gene, J gene, CDR3 length, CDR3 protein, CDR3 DNA. A D gene is named only where the DNA matches it firmly. Clone size, where shown, is once, few, many, or a class for clones that have expanded.

V gene: TRBV7-9; clone size: NA; D gene: NA; J gene: TRBJ2-7; CDR3 length: 14; CDR3 protein: CASSLGSLNDEQYF; CDR3 DNA: TGTGCCAGCAGCTTAGGGAGTCTTAACGACGAGCAGTACTTC
V gene: TRBV19; clone size: NA; D gene: NA; J gene: TRBJ2-1; CDR3 length: 17; CDR3 protein: CASSEGVGGPRYNEQFF; CDR3 DNA: TGTGCCAGTAGTGAGGGTGTAGGGGGTCCTCGTTACAATGAGCAGTTCTTC
V gene: TRBV9; clone size: NA; D gene: NA; J gene: TRBJ1-2; CDR3 length: 13; CDR3 protein: CASSVRATYGYTF; CDR3 DNA: TGTGCCAGCAGCGTGAGGGCAACCTATGGCTACACCTTC
V gene: TRBV19; clone size: few; D gene: NA; J gene: TRBJ1-5; CDR3 length: 15; CDR3 protein: CASSAGREEGQPQHF; CDR3 DNA: TGTGCCAGTAGTGCCGGCCGGGAGGAGGGACAGCCCCAGCATTTT
V gene: TRBV11-2; clone size: NA; D gene: NA; J gene: TRBJ2-7; CDR3 length: 16; CDR3 protein: CASSSRLLRASYEQYF; CDR3 DNA: TGTGCCAGCAGCTCTCGGTTGCTCAGGGCGTCCTACGAGCAGTACTTC
V gene: TRBV6-2/TRBV6-3; clone size: NA; D gene: NA; J gene: TRBJ2-1; CDR3 length: 18; CDR3 protein: CASSYHGTTSNTYNEQFF; CDR3 DNA: TGTGCCAGCAGTTACCATGGGACCACCTCGAATACCTACAATGAGCAGTTCTTC
V gene: TRBV10-3; clone size: NA; D gene: NA; J gene: TRBJ1-4; CDR3 length: 15; CDR3 protein: CAISGDPTTNEKLFF; CDR3 DNA: TGTGCCATCAGTGGGGATCCCACAACTAATGAAAAACTGTTTTTT
V gene: TRBV10-3; clone size: NA; D gene: TRBD1; J gene: TRBJ2-7; CDR3 length: 20; CDR3 protein: CAISEPPPGQGHSSSYEQYF; CDR3 DNA: TGTGCCATCAGTGAGCCGCCCCCGGGACAGGGGCACTCAAGCTCCTACGAGCAGTACTTC
V gene: TRBV11-2; clone size: NA; D gene: NA; J gene: TRBJ2-1; CDR3 length: 15; CDR3 protein: CASSLGVRDMDEQFF; CDR3 DNA: TGTGCCAGCAGCTTAGGGGTCCGGGATATGGATGAGCAGTTCTTC
V gene: TRBV11-2; clone size: NA; D gene: TRBD2; J gene: TRBJ2-5; CDR3 length: 15; CDR3 protein: CASSSRLADQETQYF; CDR3 DNA: TGTGCCAGCAGCTCACGACTAGCGGATCAAGAGACCCAGTACTTC
V gene: TRBV28; clone size: once; D gene: TRBD1; J gene: TRBJ1-5; CDR3 length: 15; CDR3 protein: CASSPGQRPNQPQHF; CDR3 DNA: TGTGCCAGCAGCCCGGGACAGCGACCCAATCAGCCCCAGCATTTT
V gene: TRBV18; clone size: NA; D gene: NA; J gene: TRBJ1-3; CDR3 length: 17; CDR3 protein: CASSPNQMGPSGNTIYF; CDR3 DNA: TGTGCCAGCTCACCAAATCAAATGGGCCCCTCTGGAAACACCATATATTTT
V gene: TRBV11-3; clone size: NA; D gene: TRBD2; J gene: TRBJ2-3; CDR3 length: 17; CDR3 protein: CASSFGTSGGGTDTQYF; CDR3 DNA: TGTGCCAGCAGCTTCGGGACTAGCGGGGGGGGCACAGATACGCAGTATTTT
V gene: TRBV18; clone size: NA; D gene: TRBD1; J gene: TRBJ2-3; CDR3 length: 17; CDR3 protein: CASSPPGQGPSTDTQYF; CDR3 DNA: TGTGCCAGCTCACCACCGGGACAGGGACCTAGCACAGATACGCAGTATTTT
V gene: TRBV6-5; clone size: NA; D gene: NA; J gene: TRBJ1-2; CDR3 length: 13; CDR3 protein: CASGKAEGYGYTF; CDR3 DNA: TGTGCCAGCGGGAAGGCAGAGGGGTATGGCTACACCTTC
V gene: TRBV6-5; clone size: NA; D gene: TRBD1; J gene: TRBJ1-2; CDR3 length: 16; CDR3 protein: CASSYIPGTGGHGYTF; CDR3 DNA: TGTGCCAGCAGTTACATACCCGGGACAGGGGGCCATGGCTACACCTTC
V gene: TRBV5-8; clone size: NA; D gene: NA; J gene: TRBJ2-1; CDR3 length: 15; CDR3 protein: CASSYGGSSYNEQFF; CDR3 DNA: TGTGCCAGCAGCTACGGGGGAAGCTCCTACAATGAGCAGTTCTTC
V gene: TRBV4-3; clone size: NA; D gene: TRBD2; J gene: TRBJ2-5; CDR3 length: 15; CDR3 protein: CASSPSSGDQETQYF; CDR3 DNA: TGCGCCAGCAGCCCGTCCAGCGGGGATCAAGAGACCCAGTACTTC
V gene: TRBV24-1; clone size: NA; D gene: TRBD1; J gene: TRBJ2-2; CDR3 length: 16; CDR3 protein: CATSDIQGAHTGELFF; CDR3 DNA: TGTGCCACCAGTGACATACAGGGGGCGCATACCGGGGAGCTGTTTTTT
V gene: TRBV4-2; clone size: few; D gene: NA; J gene: TRBJ2-2; CDR3 length: 12; CDR3 protein: CASSPAGEELFF; CDR3 DNA: TGTGCCAGCAGCCCCGCAGGGGAGGAGCTGTTTTTT
V gene: TRBV18; clone size: NA; D gene: NA; J gene: TRBJ1-3; CDR3 length: 16; CDR3 protein: CASSPETGNSGNTIYF; CDR3 DNA: TGTGCCAGCTCACCTGAGACGGGTAACTCTGGAAACACCATATATTTT
V gene: TRBV5-4; clone size: NA; D gene: NA; J gene: TRBJ1-3; CDR3 length: 15; CDR3 protein: CASSLESGPGNTIYF; CDR3 DNA: TGTGCCAGCAGCTTGGAATCTGGGCCTGGAAACACCATATATTTT
V gene: TRBV27; clone size: NA; D gene: NA; J gene: TRBJ1-1; CDR3 length: 17; CDR3 protein: CASSPPRSKAWATEAFF; CDR3 DNA: TGTGCCAGCAGCCCCCCCCGTAGTAAAGCCTGGGCCACTGAAGCTTTCTTT
V gene: TRBV9; clone size: NA; D gene: NA; J gene: TRBJ2-1; CDR3 length: 13; CDR3 protein: CASTPTVGNEQFF; CDR3 DNA: TGTGCCAGCACACCCACAGTTGGGAATGAGCAGTTCTTC
V gene: TRBV3-1/TRBV3-2; clone size: NA; D gene: TRBD2; J gene: TRBJ2-3; CDR3 length: 16; CDR3 protein: CASSQGSGGAYNTQYF; CDR3 DNA: TGTGCCAGCAGCCAAGGTAGCGGGGGGGCCTATAATACGCAGTATTTT
V gene: TRBV14; clone size: NA; D gene: TRBD2; J gene: TRBJ2-1; CDR3 length: 15; CDR3 protein: CASSQESGGGPPQFF; CDR3 DNA: TGTGCCAGCAGCCAAGAGTCTGGCGGGGGGCCCCCCCAGTTCTTC
V gene: TRBV15; clone size: NA; D gene: TRBD1; J gene: TRBJ2-7; CDR3 length: 14; CDR3 protein: CATREGQGNYEQYF; CDR3 DNA: TGTGCCACCAGAGAGGGACAGGGGAACTACGAGCAGTACTTC
V gene: TRBV4-3; clone size: NA; D gene: NA; J gene: TRBJ2-5; CDR3 length: 16; CDR3 protein: CASSQDLGGRQETQYF; CDR3 DNA: TGCGCCAGCAGCCAAGATCTGGGGGGCCGACAAGAGACCCAGTACTTC
V gene: TRBV6-2/TRBV6-3; clone size: NA; D gene: TRBD1; J gene: TRBJ1-2; CDR3 length: 15; CDR3 protein: CASSRQGTPGYGYTF; CDR3 DNA: TGTGCCAGCAGCAGACAGGGTACTCCTGGGTATGGCTACACCTTC
V gene: TRBV2; clone size: NA; D gene: TRBD1; J gene: TRBJ2-2; CDR3 length: 13; CDR3 protein: CASRNRGAGELFF; CDR3 DNA: TGTGCCAGCAGAAACAGGGGTGCCGGGGAGCTGTTTTTT
V gene: TRBV7-6; clone size: NA; D gene: TRBD1; J gene: TRBJ1-4; CDR3 length: 15; CDR3 protein: CASSSGTARNEKLFF; CDR3 DNA: TGTGCCAGCAGCTCCGGGACAGCGCGTAATGAAAAACTGTTTTTT
V gene: TRBV4-3; clone size: NA; D gene: TRBD2; J gene: TRBJ2-4; CDR3 length: 17; CDR3 protein: CASSQDGSSGGVNIQYF; CDR3 DNA: TGCGCCAGCAGCCAAGATGGGTCTAGCGGGGGGGTAAACATTCAGTACTTC
V gene: TRBV7-9; clone size: NA; D gene: NA; J gene: TRBJ2-7; CDR3 length: 15; CDR3 protein: CASSLAGQTSYEQYF; CDR3 DNA: TGTGCCAGCAGCTTAGCGGGGCAGACCTCCTACGAGCAGTACTTC
V gene: TRBV18; clone size: once; D gene: NA; J gene: TRBJ1-3; CDR3 length: 15; CDR3 protein: CASSPPGRAGNTIYF; CDR3 DNA: TGTGCCAGCTCACCACCGGGCAGAGCTGGAAACACCATATATTTT
V gene: TRBV6-1; clone size: NA; D gene: NA; J gene: TRBJ1-2; CDR3 length: 11; CDR3 protein: CASSEEHGYTF; CDR3 DNA: TGTGCCAGCAGTGAAGAACATGGCTACACCTTC
V gene: TRBV5-1; clone size: NA; D gene: NA; J gene: TRBJ2-7; CDR3 length: 14; CDR3 protein: CASSLARSSYEQYF; CDR3 DNA: TGCGCCAGCAGCTTGGCTCGGTCTTCCTACGAGCAGTACTTC
V gene: TRBV28; clone size: NA; D gene: NA; J gene: TRBJ1-4; CDR3 length: 15; CDR3 protein: CASSLYDRKNEKLFF; CDR3 DNA: TGTGCCAGCAGTTTATACGACAGAAAAAATGAAAAACTGTTTTTT
V gene: TRBV4-1; clone size: NA; D gene: TRBD2; J gene: TRBJ2-1; CDR3 length: 18; CDR3 protein: CASSAPRLAGGTYNEQFF; CDR3 DNA: TGCGCCAGCAGCGCCCCTCGCCTAGCGGGGGGTACCTACAATGAGCAGTTCTTC
V gene: TRBV4-1; clone size: NA; D gene: NA; J gene: TRBJ1-6; CDR3 length: 11; CDR3 protein: CASSHRSPLHF; CDR3 DNA: TGCGCCAGCAGCCATCGATCACCCCTCCACTTT
V gene: TRBV14; clone size: NA; D gene: TRBD1; J gene: TRBJ2-5; CDR3 length: 14; CDR3 protein: CASSLRDSQETQYF; CDR3 DNA: TGTGCCAGCAGCCTCCGGGACAGCCAAGAGACCCAGTACTTC
V gene: TRBV21-1; clone size: NA; D gene: NA; J gene: TRBJ2-7; CDR3 length: 14; CDR3 protein: CASSKATYGDEQYF; CDR3 DNA: TGTGCCAGCAGCAAAGCTACCTACGGGGACGAGCAGTACTTC
V gene: TRBV2; clone size: NA; D gene: NA; J gene: TRBJ1-1; CDR3 length: 12; CDR3 protein: CASNRLNTEAFF; CDR3 DNA: TGTGCCAGCAACAGACTGAACACTGAAGCTTTCTTT
V gene: TRBV25-1; clone size: NA; D gene: NA; J gene: TRBJ2-5; CDR3 length: 14; CDR3 protein: CASSHQATGETQYF; CDR3 DNA: TGTGCCAGCAGTCATCAGGCGACTGGGGAGACCCAGTACTTC
V gene: TRBV6-2/TRBV6-3; clone size: NA; D gene: NA; J gene: TRBJ2-3; CDR3 length: 13; CDR3 protein: CASSYGGGGAQYF; CDR3 DNA: TGTGCCAGCAGTTACGGCGGGGGCGGGGCGCAGTATTTT
V gene: TRBV7-6; clone size: few; D gene: NA; J gene: TRBJ2-1; CDR3 length: 16; CDR3 protein: CASSSPVGGKYNEQFF; CDR3 DNA: TGTGCCAGCAGCTCCCCGGTCGGCGGGAAATACAATGAGCAGTTCTTC
V gene: TRBV6-2/TRBV6-3; clone size: once; D gene: NA; J gene: TRBJ2-7; CDR3 length: 15; CDR3 protein: CASSGWGRSSYEQYF; CDR3 DNA: TGTGCCAGCAGTGGATGGGGACGGAGCTCCTACGAGCAGTACTTC
V gene: TRBV6-2/TRBV6-3; clone size: NA; D gene: NA; J gene: TRBJ2-4; CDR3 length: 17; CDR3 protein: CASSFNPWADLKNIQYF; CDR3 DNA: TGTGCCAGCAGTTTCAACCCCTGGGCCGACCTGAAAAACATTCAGTACTTC
V gene: TRBV2; clone size: NA; D gene: TRBD1; J gene: TRBJ1-2; CDR3 length: 12; CDR3 protein: CASVKDREGRTF; CDR3 DNA: TGTGCCAGCGTTAAGGACAGGGAGGGCCGAACCTTC
V gene: TRBV28; clone size: NA; D gene: TRBD1; J gene: TRBJ1-1; CDR3 length: 14; CDR3 protein: CASSLGTGETEAFF; CDR3 DNA: TGTGCCAGCAGTTTAGGGACAGGGGAGACTGAAGCTTTCTTT
V gene: TRBV18; clone size: NA; D gene: NA; J gene: TRBJ2-1; CDR3 length: 12; CDR3 protein: CASSVASNEQFF; CDR3 DNA: TGTGCCAGCTCAGTCGCTAGCAATGAGCAGTTCTTC
V gene: TRBV5-6; clone size: NA; D gene: NA; J gene: TRBJ2-7; CDR3 length: 12; CDR3 protein: CASSRASYEQYF; CDR3 DNA: TGTGCCAGCAGCCGTGCCTCCTACGAGCAGTACTTC
V gene: TRBV3-1/TRBV3-2; clone size: NA; D gene: NA; J gene: TRBJ1-1; CDR3 length: 12; CDR3 protein: CASSQRGTEAFF; CDR3 DNA: TGTGCCAGCAGCCAAAGGGGAACTGAAGCTTTCTTT
V gene: TRBV2; clone size: NA; D gene: NA; J gene: TRBJ1-5; CDR3 length: 14; CDR3 protein: CASTGVDRNQPQHF; CDR3 DNA: TGTGCCAGCACCGGGGTGGACAGAAATCAGCCCCAGCATTTT
V gene: TRBV4-3; clone size: once; D gene: TRBD1; J gene: TRBJ2-4; CDR3 length: 17; CDR3 protein: CASSQGRGTGVINIQYF; CDR3 DNA: TGCGCCAGCAGCCAGGGTAGGGGGACAGGCGTTATAAACATTCAGTACTTC
V gene: TRBV4-1; clone size: NA; D gene: TRBD1; J gene: TRBJ1-1; CDR3 length: 18; CDR3 protein: CASSQGDRLVRDRTEAFF; CDR3 DNA: TGCGCCAGCAGCCAAGGGGACAGGTTGGTACGGGATCGGACTGAAGCTTTCTTT
V gene: TRBV6-2/TRBV6-3; clone size: NA; D gene: NA; J gene: TRBJ1-2; CDR3 length: 15; CDR3 protein: CASSYSGRSLYGYTF; CDR3 DNA: TGTGCCAGCAGTTACTCGGGACGGAGCCTCTATGGCTACACCTTC
V gene: TRBV4-1; clone size: NA; D gene: NA; J gene: TRBJ1-1; CDR3 length: 18; CDR3 protein: CASSQGPLTGPTNTEAFF; CDR3 DNA: TGCGCCAGCAGCCAAGGACCCTTGACAGGCCCGACGAACACTGAAGCTTTCTTT